A single sample gave rise to the 27 T cell receptor beta chains below, sequenced in a study of blood T cells in healthy people across ages. A second PCR of about 7 to 11 cycles used a sample-barcoded 5' primer and a J-beta primer mix. TCRdb recomputed calls from the 5' RACE reads with MiXCR, one row per CDR3 protein. Of roughly 800,000 distinct CDR3 sequences detected, 55% to 70% appear once; the ten largest clones hold 22%. Sequences were obtained from blood. The receptors originated from a man in his thirties or forties in good health.

This chain joins TRBV25-1 and TRBJ2-5; D tentatively fits TRBD1 or TRBD2 (5 bases each). The DNA end favors TRBJ2-7, so the J call may be wrong. Germline CDR1 MGHDK, CDR2 SYGVNS. This CDR3 is 15 amino acids long. The CDR3 is CASSVLGLGVYEQYF. The CDR3, as DNA: TGTGCCAGCAGTGTACTCGGCCTGGGGGTGTACGAGCAGTACTTC.

DNA for the CDR3: TGTGCCAGCAGTGGAGGGGGGCATCTAGAGTTCTTC. It yields the protein CASSGGGHLEFF. V and J are TRBV25-1 and TRBJ2-1; the D gene could be TRBD1 or TRBD2 (6 bases each). Trimming pared 4 bases from V and 14 bases from J, leaving 15 bases between. This CDR3 has 12 residues. CDR1 and CDR2 from the germline V gene are MGHDK and SYGVNS.

This clonotype was found a few times. This chain links TRBV7-2 with TRBJ2-4; D is unresolved. Germline loops: CDR1 SGHTA, CDR2 FQGNSA. There are 12 residues in the CDR3. With 4 bases removed from V and 14 bases from J, the gap between germline ends came to 15 bases. This CDR3 is CASSSSSGRKYF. The CDR3 nucleotides read TGTGCCAGCAGCTCCTCTAGTGGTAGGAAGTACTTC.

The chain combines TRBV7-2 with TRBJ2-5; D remains unclear. The CDR3 runs to 14 residues. Trimming removed 2 bases at V and 2 bases at J, with 9 bases between. The V gene's germline CDR1 is SGHTA and CDR2 FQGNSA. CDR3 sequence (DNA): TGTGCCAGCAGCTTACAGGCACAGCAAGAGACCCAGTACTTC. The encoded protein is CASSLQAQQETQYF.

V and J are TRBV29-1 and TRBJ1-1; D uncertain. The length of the CDR3 is 15 residues. The germline V gene encodes CDR1 SQVTM and CDR2 ANQGSEA. The V and J ends lost 7 bases and 0 bases respectively, with 18 bases between them. Here the CDR3 DNA reads TGCAGCGCGGTTTTGGACTCCGGTCTGAACACTGAAGCTTTCTTT. Its protein product is CSAVLDSGLNTEAFF.

In its sample, this clonotype was seen a few times. The rearrangement links TRBV27 to TRBJ2-1; D possibly matches TRBD1 or TRBD2 (6 bases each). The V end lost 4 bases, the J end lost 9 bases, and 16 bases lay between the germline ends. Germline V gene sequence: CDR1 MNHEY, CDR2 SMNVEV (reference sequence). The CDR3 is 14 amino acids. CDR3 protein: CASSSTRGQGEQFF. CDR3 nucleotides: TGTGCCAGCAGTTCGACCCGGGGGCAGGGTGAGCAGTTCTTC.

The rearrangement links TRBV20-1 to TRBJ2-1; the D is unclear. CDR3 length: 13 amino acids. Trimming took off 3 bases at V and 2 bases at J, with 8 bases between the two ends. Germline V CDR1 and CDR2: DFQATT, SNEGSKA (reference sequence). The CDR3: CSASYGPYNEQFF. The CDR3 DNA sequence: TGCAGTGCTAGTTACGGGCCCTACAATGAGCAGTTCTTC.

V usage is TRBV28 and J usage is TRBJ1-6; 7 bases align to TRBD1. Per the germline V gene, CDR1 is MDHEN and CDR2 is SYDVKM. This CDR3 comprises 14 residues. After removal of 9 bases from V and 5 bases from J, the junction contained 7 bases not matched to a gene. The CDR3 coding sequence is TGTGCCAGTTGCCGAGACAGGGATAATTCACCCCTCCACTTT. Protein: CASCRDRDNSPLHF.

This chain connects TRBV20-1 to TRBJ2-5; 9 bases match TRBD1. The DNA end lines up better with TRBJ2-7; the J call may be wrong. Germline assignment: CDR1 DFQATT and CDR2 SNEGSKA (reference sequence). CDR3 length: 13 residues. The CDR3 DNA sequence: TGCAGTGCTACCAAGGACAGGGGCTACGAGCAGTACTTC. Translating it yields CSATKDRGYEQYF.

This clonotype was counted a few times. The chain uses TRBV7-9 and TRBJ2-1; no definite D call. The CDR3 contains 10 residues. Trimming pared 5 bases from V and 15 bases from J, leaving 11 bases between. Germline V CDR1 and CDR2: SEHNR, FQNEAQ (reference sequence). The DNA for the CDR3 is TGTGCCAGCAGCCCGGTAGGCGGGTTCTTC. It translates to CASSPVGGFF.

The chain employs TRBV12-3 or TRBV12-4 and TRBJ2-3; 11 nucleotides align to TRBD2. The CDR3 extends over 11 amino acids. Unmatched junction bases numbered 6, after V lost 8 bases and J lost 14 bases. In DNA, the CDR3 is TGTGCCAGCTCTAGCGGGGGGCGCGCGTATTTT. Protein sequence: CASSSGGRAYF.

A few counts support this clonotype. The rearrangement joins TRBV7-2 to TRBJ1-2; 8 bases align to TRBD1. J lost 0 bases, V lost 6 bases, and 9 bases had no gene match. The CDR3 sequence is 16 residues long. The germline V gene has CDR1 SGHTA and CDR2 FQGNSA. CDR3 DNA sequence: TGTGCCAGCAGGCTGGACAGGGAGTCCTCTAACTATGGCTACACCTTC. Translated: CASRLDRESSNYGYTF.

This clonotype was recorded at least ten times. This chain joins TRBV7-2 and TRBJ2-5; D unclear. V was cut by 2 bases and J by 2 bases, with 9 bases left in between. Germline loops: CDR1 SGHTA, CDR2 FQGNSA. The CDR3 runs 14 residues. In nucleotides, the CDR3 is TGTGCCAGCAGCTTATCTTGGAGACAAGAGACCCAGTACTTC. Translating gives CASSLSWRQETQYF.

This clonotype was recorded a few times. This chain uses TRBV20-1 with TRBJ2-3; TRBD2 aligns across 10 bases. The CDR3 is made up of 15 amino acids. J gave up 6 bases and V 2 bases, and 8 bases lay outside the gene matches. CDR1 and CDR2 (germline): DFQATT, SNEGSKA (reference sequence). The chain's CDR3 is CSARPPGLAADTQYF. The CDR3 region has the DNA TGCAGTGCTAGACCGCCCGGACTAGCGGCGGATACGCAGTATTTT.

This clonotype turned up a few times. The V gene is TRBV4-2, the J gene TRBJ2-7, with 8 nucleotides matching TRBD1. The V and J ends lost 2 bases and 5 bases, in that order; junction bases with no gene match: 11. This CDR3 has 16 amino acids. The germline CDR1 and CDR2 sequences are LGHNA and YNFKEQ. CDR3 residues: CASSQLLRTGRDEQYF. In nucleotides, the CDR3 is TGTGCCAGCAGCCAACTTCTGAGGACAGGGCGAGACGAGCAGTACTTC.

The table lists this clonotype with a few counts. The J gene is TRBJ2-5, the V gene TRBV6-2 or TRBV6-3; D is possibly TRBD2 (6 bases). Germline V gives CDR1 MNHEY, CDR2 SVGEGT. The CDR3 length is 13 residues. V dropped 6 bases and J dropped 6 bases, with 14 bases sitting between them. The CDR3 DNA sequence: TGTGCCAGCAGGGAAGTCGGGAGCAAGACCCAGTACTTC. It specifies CASREVGSKTQYF.

This clonotype was seen a few times. The chain combines TRBV18 with TRBJ2-1; TRBD2 matches 8 bases. V shed 4 bases, J shed 10 bases, and the junction held 3 bases outside the gene matches. The CDR3 totals 12 residues. Germline loops: CDR1 KGHSH, CDR2 LQKENI. In DNA form, the CDR3 reads TGTGCCAGCTCACAGGAGCGGGGGGAGCAGTTCTTC. Translated, it gives CASSQERGEQFF.

The chain has TRBV29-1 and TRBJ2-5; D call uncertain. CDR1 and CDR2 (germline): SQVTM, ANQGSEA. The CDR3 runs to 12 residues. Trimming removed 2 bases from V and 5 bases from J, with 9 bases in between. As DNA, the CDR3 is TGCAGCGTTGAACGCGATATGGAGACCCAGTACTTC. This sequence encodes CSVERDMETQYF.

The CDR3 region has the DNA TGTGCCAGCAGTGAATGGGACACCGATCGGGAGACCCAGTACTTC. As protein: CASSEWDTDRETQYF. The rearrangement joins TRBV25-1 to TRBJ2-5, with D perhaps TRBD1 (6 bases). CDR3 length: 15 residues. Germline CDR1 is MGHDK and CDR2 is SYGVNS. The V gene lost 1 base and the J gene lost 5 bases, with 14 bases spanning the gap.

In the case of this clonotype: The junction shows a germline mismatch at one end, possibly a read error. The chain couples TRBV28 to TRBJ2-5; 8 positions match TRBD2. CDR1 and CDR2 from the germline V gene are MDHEN and SYDVKM. CDR3 length: 17 residues. The CDR3 region is CASSHPTSGRSQETRYF. The CDR3, as DNA: TGTGCCAGCAGTCACCCTACTAGCGGCAGATCCCAAGAGACCCGGTACTTC.

This chain links TRBV25-1 with TRBJ2-5; D unresolved. This CDR3 has 13 amino acids. The V gene's germline CDR1 is MGHDK and CDR2 SYGVNS. V gave up 6 bases and J gave up 6 bases, with 14 bases separating them. The CDR3 nucleotides read TGTGCCAGCAGCCAAAGGGCGGAGAAGACCCAGTACTTC. It is translated as CASSQRAEKTQYF.

This clonotype was seen a single time. This chain uses TRBV11-2 with TRBJ2-7; TRBD1 is a possible D gene (6 bases). The CDR3 extends over 14 amino acids. Trimming took off 5 bases at V and 4 bases at J, with 15 bases between the two ends. The germline V gene encodes CDR1 SGHAT and CDR2 FQNNGV. The CDR3 spells CASSLTGTLYEQYF. The CDR3 DNA is TGTGCCAGCAGCCTCACCGGGACACTTTACGAGCAGTACTTC.

Of note for this clonotype: It may be a read error: a sequence one base away is much more abundant. This sequence joins TRBV4-2 and TRBJ2-7, with D unresolved. The J call is in doubt because the DNA end fits TRBJ2-5 better. The CDR3 is 14 amino acids. CDR1 and CDR2 (germline): LGHNA, YNFKEQ. The CDR3 reads CASSQLGVEETQYF. CDR3 nucleotides: TGTGCCAGCAGCCAGCTTGGCGTGGAGGAGACCCAGTACTTC.

There are a few counts of this clonotype. The chain combines TRBV20-1 with TRBJ2-3; D is unclear. V was clipped by 3 bases and J by 4 bases, with 8 bases between them. Looked up from germline, CDR1 is DFQATT and CDR2 is SNEGSKA (reference sequence). The CDR3 sequence is 12 residues long. In DNA, the CDR3 is TGCAGTGCTAGGGCCCCATCAGATACGCAGTATTTT. Protein: CSARAPSDTQYF.

The gene calls are TRBV7-9 and TRBJ1-1; weak D call: TRBD1 (6 bases). Germline V gives CDR1 SEHNR, CDR2 FQNEAQ (reference sequence). V lost 5 bases and J 3 bases, leaving 10 bases between the germline ends. The CDR3 runs to 13 residues. Here the CDR3 DNA reads TGTGCCAGCAGCAGACAGGAGCACACTGAAGCTTTCTTT. This translates into CASSRQEHTEAFF.

The gene calls are TRBV6-5 and TRBJ2-4, with 12 bases lining up with TRBD2. The CDR3 length is 22 residues. V lost 2 bases, J lost 2 bases, and 19 bases stayed unmatched. From germline, CDR1 is MNHEY and CDR2 SVGAGI. CDR3 loop: CASSYEENGFSTSGSSKNIQYF. The CDR3 nucleotides read TGTGCCAGCAGTTACGAGGAGAATGGGTTTTCGACTAGCGGGAGTTCCAAAAACATTCAGTACTTC.

V usage is TRBV5-1 and J usage is TRBJ1-1, with a weak D call TRBD1 (5 bases). With 7 bases removed from V and 5 bases from J, the gap between germline ends came to 18 bases. There are 14 residues in the CDR3. CDR1 and CDR2 from the germline V gene are SGHRS and YFSETQ. As DNA, the CDR3 is TGCGCCAGCGCTTCGGGGCAGGCCTCAACTGAAGCTTTCTTT. Protein: CASASGQASTEAFF.